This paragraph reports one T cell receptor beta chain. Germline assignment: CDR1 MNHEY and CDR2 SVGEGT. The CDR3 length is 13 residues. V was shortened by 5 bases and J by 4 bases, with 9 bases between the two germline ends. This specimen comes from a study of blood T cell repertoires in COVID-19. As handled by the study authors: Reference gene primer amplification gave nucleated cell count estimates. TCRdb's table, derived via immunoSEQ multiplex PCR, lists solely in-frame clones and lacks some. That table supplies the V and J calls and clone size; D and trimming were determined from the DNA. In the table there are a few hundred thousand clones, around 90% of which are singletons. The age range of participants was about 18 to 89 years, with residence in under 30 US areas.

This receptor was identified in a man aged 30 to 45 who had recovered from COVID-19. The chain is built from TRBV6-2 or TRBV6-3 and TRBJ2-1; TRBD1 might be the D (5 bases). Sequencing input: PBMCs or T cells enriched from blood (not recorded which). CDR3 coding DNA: TGTGCCAGCAGTCTGGACATTTACAATGAGCAGTTCTTC. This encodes CASSLDIYNEQFF.